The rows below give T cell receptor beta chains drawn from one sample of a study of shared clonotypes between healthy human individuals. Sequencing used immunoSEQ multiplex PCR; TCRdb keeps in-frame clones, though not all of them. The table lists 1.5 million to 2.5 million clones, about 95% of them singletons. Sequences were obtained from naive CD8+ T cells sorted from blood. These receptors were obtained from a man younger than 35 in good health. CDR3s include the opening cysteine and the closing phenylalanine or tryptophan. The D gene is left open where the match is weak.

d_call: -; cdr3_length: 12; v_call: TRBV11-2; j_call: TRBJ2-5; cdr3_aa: CASRPPAETQYF
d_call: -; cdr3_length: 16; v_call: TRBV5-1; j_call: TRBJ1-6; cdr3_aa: CASSLDRSSYNSPLHF
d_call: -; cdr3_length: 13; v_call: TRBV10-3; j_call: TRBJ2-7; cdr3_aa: CAISTGTNLEQYF
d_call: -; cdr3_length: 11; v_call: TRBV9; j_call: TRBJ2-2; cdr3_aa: CASGPTGELFF
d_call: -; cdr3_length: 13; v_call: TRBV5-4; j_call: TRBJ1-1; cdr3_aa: CASSLGGSGEAFF
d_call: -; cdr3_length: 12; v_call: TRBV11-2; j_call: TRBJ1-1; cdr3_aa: CASRHWNTEAFF
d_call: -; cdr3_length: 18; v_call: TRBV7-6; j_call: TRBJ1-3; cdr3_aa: CASSPPWLGDGSRNTIYF
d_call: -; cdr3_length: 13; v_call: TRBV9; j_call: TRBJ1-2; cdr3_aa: CASSVATGGGYTF
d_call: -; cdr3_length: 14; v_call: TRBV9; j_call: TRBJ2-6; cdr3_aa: CASSVGGGANVLTF
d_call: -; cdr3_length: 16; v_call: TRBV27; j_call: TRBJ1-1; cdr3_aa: CASSPLGVLKNTEAFF
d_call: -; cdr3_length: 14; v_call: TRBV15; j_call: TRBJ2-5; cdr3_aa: CATSSKPTMETQYF
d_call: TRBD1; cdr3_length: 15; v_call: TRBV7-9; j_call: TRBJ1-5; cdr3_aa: CASRLDGTENQPQHF
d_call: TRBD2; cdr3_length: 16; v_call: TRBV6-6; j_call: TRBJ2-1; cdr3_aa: CASSWAFGGGSDEQFF
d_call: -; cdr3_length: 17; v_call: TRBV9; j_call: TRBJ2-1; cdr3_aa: CASSFRGSLATYNEQFF
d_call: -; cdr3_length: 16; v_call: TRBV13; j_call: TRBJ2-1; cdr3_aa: CASRPTRLDIYNEQFF
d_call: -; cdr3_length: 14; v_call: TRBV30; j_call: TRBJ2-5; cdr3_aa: CAWSDGASSETQYF
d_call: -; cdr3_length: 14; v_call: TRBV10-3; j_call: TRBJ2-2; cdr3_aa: CAISESRSTGELFF
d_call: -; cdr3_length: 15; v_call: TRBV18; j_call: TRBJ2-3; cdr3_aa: CASSPPAPGIDTQYF
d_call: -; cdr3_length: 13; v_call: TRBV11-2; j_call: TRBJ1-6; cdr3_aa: CASSLGMVGPLHF
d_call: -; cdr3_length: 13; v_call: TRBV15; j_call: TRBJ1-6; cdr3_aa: CATSGGVGSPLHF
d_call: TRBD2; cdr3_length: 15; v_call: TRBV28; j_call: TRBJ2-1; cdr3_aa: CASRTGTSGVVEQFF
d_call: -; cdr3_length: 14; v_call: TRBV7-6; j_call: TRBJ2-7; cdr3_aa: CASSSGQGAYEQYF
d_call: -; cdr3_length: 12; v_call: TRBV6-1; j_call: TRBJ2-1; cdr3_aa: CASSEKGPEQFF
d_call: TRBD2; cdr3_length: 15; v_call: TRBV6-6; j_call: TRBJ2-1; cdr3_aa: CASRNPGGTYNEQFF
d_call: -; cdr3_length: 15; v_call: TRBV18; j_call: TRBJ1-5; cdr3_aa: CASSPEGGVNQPQHF
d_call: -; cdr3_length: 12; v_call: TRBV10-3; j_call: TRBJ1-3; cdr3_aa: CATVGPGNTIYF
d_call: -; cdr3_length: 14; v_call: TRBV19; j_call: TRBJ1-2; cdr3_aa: CASSPPGAGNGYTF
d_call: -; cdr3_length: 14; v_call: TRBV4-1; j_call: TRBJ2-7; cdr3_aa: CASSQDSGLYEQYF
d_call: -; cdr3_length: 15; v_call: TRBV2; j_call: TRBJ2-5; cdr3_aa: CASSEWHGGEETQYF
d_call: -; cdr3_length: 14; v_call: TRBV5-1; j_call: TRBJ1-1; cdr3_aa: CASKEGLFDTEAFF
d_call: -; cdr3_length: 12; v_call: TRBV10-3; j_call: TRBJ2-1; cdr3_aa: CAISEASHGQFF
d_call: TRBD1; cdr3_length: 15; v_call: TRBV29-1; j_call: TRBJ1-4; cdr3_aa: CSVSSVGQGREKLFF
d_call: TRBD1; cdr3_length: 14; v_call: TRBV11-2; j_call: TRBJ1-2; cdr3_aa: CASSLSGTDYGYTF
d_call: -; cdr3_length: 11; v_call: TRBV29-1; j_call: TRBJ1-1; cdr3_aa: CSVLGGTEAFF
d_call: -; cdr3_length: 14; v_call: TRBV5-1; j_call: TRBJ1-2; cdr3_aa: CASSLENTFYGYTF
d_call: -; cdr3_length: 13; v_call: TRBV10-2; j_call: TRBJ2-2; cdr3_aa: CASSPAGSGELFF
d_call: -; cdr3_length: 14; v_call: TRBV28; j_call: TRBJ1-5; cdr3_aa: CASTWVTVNQPQHF
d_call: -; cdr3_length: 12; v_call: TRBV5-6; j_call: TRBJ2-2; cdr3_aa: CASSLGYGELFF
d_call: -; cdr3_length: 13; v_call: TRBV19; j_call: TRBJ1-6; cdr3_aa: CASSIGTPSALHF
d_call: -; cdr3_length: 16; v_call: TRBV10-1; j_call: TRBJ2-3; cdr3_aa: CASSDLAGQSTDTQYF
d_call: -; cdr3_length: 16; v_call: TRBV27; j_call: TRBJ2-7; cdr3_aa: CASSLLGASAFYEQYF
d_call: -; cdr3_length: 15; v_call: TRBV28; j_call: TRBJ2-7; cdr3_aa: CASSSLHGTRVEQYF
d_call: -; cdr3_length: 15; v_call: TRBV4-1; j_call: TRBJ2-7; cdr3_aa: CASSSGQGLTYEQYF
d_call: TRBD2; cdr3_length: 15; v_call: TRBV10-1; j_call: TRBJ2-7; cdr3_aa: CASSESGAGVEEQYF
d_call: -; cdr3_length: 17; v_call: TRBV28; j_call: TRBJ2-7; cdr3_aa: CATPPDGVSGLTDEQYF
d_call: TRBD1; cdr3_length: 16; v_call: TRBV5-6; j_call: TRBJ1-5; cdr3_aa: CASSSRDRGWDQPQHF
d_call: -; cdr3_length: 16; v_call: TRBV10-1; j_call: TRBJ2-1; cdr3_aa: CASSPPGGVGPNEQFF
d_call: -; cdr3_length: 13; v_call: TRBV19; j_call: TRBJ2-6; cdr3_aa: CASRNFGANVLTF
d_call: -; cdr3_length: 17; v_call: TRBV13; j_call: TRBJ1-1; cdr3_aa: CASSLIGSAQRGPEAFF
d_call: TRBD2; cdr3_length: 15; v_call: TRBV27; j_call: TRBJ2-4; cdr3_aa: CASSPAGRGWDIQYF
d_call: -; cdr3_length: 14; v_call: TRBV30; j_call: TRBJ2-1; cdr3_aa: CAWSVPTTYNEQFF
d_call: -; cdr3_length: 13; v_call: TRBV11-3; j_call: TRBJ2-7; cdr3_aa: CASSQGLSYEQYF
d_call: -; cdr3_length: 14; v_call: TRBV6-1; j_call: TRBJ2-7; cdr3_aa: CASSLHDPDYEQYF